What follows is one T cell receptor beta chain and its context. No cognate antigen has been identified for it. No much larger clonotype is one base removed from it; base qualities were not supplied. The record originates from a study of beta chain features in type 1 diabetes (dated by TCRdb to 2017 to 2018). Context from the whole study: Mean age, gender distribution, total cell number and subset yield did not differ between patients and healthy donors. The study compared TCRB repertoires of sorted circulating CD4+ T cell subsets between recently diagnosed type 1 diabetes patients and matched healthy donors. Regulatory and stem cell-like memory subsets were obtained from only 8 patients and roughly 8 healthy donors, while naive and central memory subsets were obtained from all 28 donors. A total of 85 million to 110 million sorted cells were examined across all samples, and RNA yield correlated strongly with the number of cells per subset. Overall results and qualifications from the work: Patients with type 1 diabetes made fewer insertions and deleted more nucleotides at VDJ recombination sites, implying thymic rearrangement abnormalities. In all four CD4+ subsets, TCRB CDR3 length was moderately but significantly shorter in type 1 diabetes patients. Because cDNA was sequenced instead of genomic DNA, highly expressing activated cells could be over-represented, though the groups showed no difference in activation or CD3 levels. Naive, central memory and regulatory TCRB repertoires appeared to be more alike among patients than among healthy donors. Shorter templates might have been favored by PCR, but patient and control samples were amplified and corrected together, so both groups would have been affected equally by any skew. Only small numbers of individuals were included in the HLA sub-analyses, which left unresolved whether HLA type had any influence on TCRB rearrangement.

The entire amount of isolated RNA was reverse transcribed using the High Capacity cDNA Reverse Transcription Kit, so the sequenced TCRB transcripts were expressed ones. Deep immunoSEQ sequencing was performed on naive, central memory and regulatory T cell samples, with an average of roughly 3.6 million total reads per sample. After sorted cells were lysed in RLT buffer, RNA was extracted with DNase-treated RNeasy Micro or Mini kits, with the choice depending on cell number. To prevent cross-contamination, each cell subset was processed individually, whereas patient and healthy donor samples were processed jointly. The immunoSEQ multiplex PCR was used to amplify TCRB sequences from cDNA, generating 87-bp fragments that spanned the CDR3 region. Sequencing of the amplicons was performed on the Illumina HiSeq platform. From the authors' description of their analysis: Synthetic template baselines were used to correct PCR bias computationally, reads within Hamming distance 2 were collapsed together, and singletons that could not be merged were discarded. Reads were aligned against IMGT to assign V, D and J genes, CDR3 length and insertions or deletions at six rearrangement sites. Within each subset, clonotype counts were normalized to the number of sorted cells before true diversity and Gini coefficients were calculated with the tcR R package. The overlap coefficient, calculated on TCRB nucleotide sequences, was used to measure repertoire sharing. In its TCRdb copy, this immuneACCESS table keeps in-frame sequences only and misses some clones. Where compared with another copy, unresolved V genes explain less than half of these, and the others have no known cause. V and J calls and clone size are as listed in that table; D and trimming were resolved from the DNA. The sample includes more than 110,000 clones, with about 7% observed a single time. Jointly, the top ten make up 1.4% of the sample.

Each donor gave one peripheral blood draw, averaging roughly 100 mL, which was collected into heparinised tubes. Naive, central memory, regulatory and stem cell-like memory CD4+ T cells were sorted on a BD FACSAria II using a panel including CD45RO, CCR7, CD25, CD127, CD95 and CD27. Purity was above 98% for every sorted population. PBMCs were isolated immediately by Lymphoprep density gradient centrifugation and stained directly without culture. So that batch effects would be minimized, each experiment stained and sorted samples in pairs, pairing one healthy donor with one patient. According to the germline V gene, CDR1 reads SGHTA and CDR2 reads FQGNSA. V is clipped by 4 bases and J by 6 bases, and the sequence between their germline boundaries is 12 bases long. The CDR3 spans 14 residues, from the cysteine through the phenylalanine. The entry retains the CDR3 DNA only, 42 bases that are in frame from base 1.

The sequenced sample consisted of central memory CD4+ T cells from blood. This clonotype was sampled from a woman aged 25 to 39 in good health. The receptor chain draws on TRBV7-2 and TRBJ2-2, and the D gene may be TRBD1, 6 bases matching. The CDR3 region reads CASSSGTMAGELFF. In nucleotide form, the sequence is TGTGCCAGCAGCTCAGGGACAATGGCCGGGGAGCTGTTTTTT.